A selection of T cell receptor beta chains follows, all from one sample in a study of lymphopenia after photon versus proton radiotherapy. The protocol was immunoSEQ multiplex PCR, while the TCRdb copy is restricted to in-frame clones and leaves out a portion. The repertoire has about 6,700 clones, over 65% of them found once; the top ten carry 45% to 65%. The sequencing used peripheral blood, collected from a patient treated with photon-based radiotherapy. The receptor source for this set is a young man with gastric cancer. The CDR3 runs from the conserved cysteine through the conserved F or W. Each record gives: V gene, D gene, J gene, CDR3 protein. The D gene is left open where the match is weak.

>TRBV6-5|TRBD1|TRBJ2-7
CASRIGTGSYEQYF
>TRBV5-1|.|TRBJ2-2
CASSLAGNTGELFF
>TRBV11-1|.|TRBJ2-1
CASSQDPAWSSYNEQFF
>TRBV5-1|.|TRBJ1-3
CASSTGTSTGNTIYF
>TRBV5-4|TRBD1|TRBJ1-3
CAIWDRAGNTIYF
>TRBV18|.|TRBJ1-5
CASSREGERQPQHF
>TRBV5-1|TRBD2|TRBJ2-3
CASSSGGRDTQYF
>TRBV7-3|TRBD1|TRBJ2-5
CASSIRDRETQYF
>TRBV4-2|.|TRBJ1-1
CASSQEGAMNTEAFF
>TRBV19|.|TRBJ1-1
CASHTATAEAFF
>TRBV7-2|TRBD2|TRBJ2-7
CASSLAGGAFYEQYF
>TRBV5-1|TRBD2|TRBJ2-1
CASSFGTSGTFGNEQFF
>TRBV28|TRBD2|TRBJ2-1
CASSYLAGTYNEQFF
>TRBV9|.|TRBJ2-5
CASSAPRQETQYF
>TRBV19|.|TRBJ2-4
CASSPLDNAKNIQYF
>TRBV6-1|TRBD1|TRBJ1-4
CASSARTGSTNEKLFF
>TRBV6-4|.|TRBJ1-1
CAISEYLGANTEAFF
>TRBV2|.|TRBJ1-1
CASSSDRKAFF
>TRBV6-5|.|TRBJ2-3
CASSYVGVTDTQYF
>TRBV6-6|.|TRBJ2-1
CASRGTGSAYNEQFF
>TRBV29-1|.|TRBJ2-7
CSVEGAPPFEQYF
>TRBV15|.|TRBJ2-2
CATSRERLINTGELFF
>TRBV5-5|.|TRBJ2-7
CASSQQGTYEQYF
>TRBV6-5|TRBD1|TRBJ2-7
CASSYGQGGSYEQYF
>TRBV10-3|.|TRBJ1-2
CAISARPDLINGYTF
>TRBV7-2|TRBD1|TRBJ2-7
CASSLLGQGYEQYF
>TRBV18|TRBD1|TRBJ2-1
CASSPSSGTGGREQFF
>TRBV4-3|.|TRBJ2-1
CASSQDRGIGEQFF
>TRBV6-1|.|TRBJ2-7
CASTTFSYEQYF
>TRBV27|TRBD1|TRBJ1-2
CASATLDREGGYTF
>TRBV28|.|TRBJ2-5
CASSLDAGGQETQYF
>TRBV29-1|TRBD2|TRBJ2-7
CSARGTSSSYEQYF
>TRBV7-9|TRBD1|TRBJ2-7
CASRPEGQDRGQYF
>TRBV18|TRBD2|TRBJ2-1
CASSTSGIYNEQFF
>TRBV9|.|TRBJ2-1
CASSVFLGNEQFF
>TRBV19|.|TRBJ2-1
CASSMQRDSDEQFF
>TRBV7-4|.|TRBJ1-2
CASSTPGHVPFGYTF
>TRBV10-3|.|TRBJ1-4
CAIRESDRENEKLFF
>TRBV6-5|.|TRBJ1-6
CASSYWGSRDSPLHF
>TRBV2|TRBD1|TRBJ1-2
CASKGQGAGYMSGYTF
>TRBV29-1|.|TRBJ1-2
CSVNSNYGYTF
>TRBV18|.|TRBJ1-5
CATAESGDQPQHF
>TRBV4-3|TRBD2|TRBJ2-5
CASSQEGPGAGAVRETQYF
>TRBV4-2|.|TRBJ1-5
CASSQEGEVNQPQHF
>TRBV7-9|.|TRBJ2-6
CASSLRQAPHSGANVLTF
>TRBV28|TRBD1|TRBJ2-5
CASRAGGDQETQYF
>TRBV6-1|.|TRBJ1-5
CASSPTDGDQPQHF
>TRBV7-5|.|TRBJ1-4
CASSPPGRGGEKLFF
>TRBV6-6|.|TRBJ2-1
CASSSTPGLGNEQFF
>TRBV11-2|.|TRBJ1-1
CASSPNLGSLPAFF
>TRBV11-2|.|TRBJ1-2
CASSLDLGTPPYGYTF
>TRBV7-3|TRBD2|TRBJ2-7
CASRTGTSDHEQYF